Following are 21 T cell receptor beta chains from one sample sequenced in a study of cytomegalovirus exposure and HLA in healthy donors. The PCR was carried out with 60 Vbeta primers and 13 Jbeta primers. The repertoire was sequenced with immunoSEQ multiplex PCR; TCRdb's copy has only in-frame clones and lacks some. The sample gives more than 95,000 clones, about 68% of which show up once; over 8.5% is in the top ten. The sample was PBMCs. The receptors originated from a woman in her 40s in good health and CMV-seropositive.

The chain couples TRBV9 to TRBJ2-1; D possibly corresponds to TRBD2 (5 bases). Germline-derived CDR1 and CDR2 are SGDLS and YYNGEE. CDR3 length: 19 amino acids. Trimming pared 0 bases from V and 3 bases from J, leaving 22 bases between. The CDR3 sequence: CASSVDGIMGSSFYNEQFF. For the CDR3, the DNA is TGTGCCAGCAGCGTAGACGGGATTATGGGGTCCTCCTTCTACAATGAGCAGTTCTTC.

The chain links TRBV4-1 to TRBJ2-5, with 11 bases matching TRBD2. CDR3 length: 16 residues. V trimming: 4 bases; J trimming: 2 bases; junction bases outside the gene matches: 6. Per germline, CDR1 MGHRA and CDR2 YSYEKL. The CDR3 nucleotides are TGCGCCAGCAGCCCACAGACTAGCGGGGAACAAGAGACCCAGTACTTC. Its protein is CASSPQTSGEQETQYF.

This chain joins TRBV28 and TRBJ1-1; 8 bases are a match to TRBD1. Losses at the gene ends were 4 bases for V and 1 base for J; bases not matched to a gene: 5. The length of the CDR3 is 15 residues. Germline assignment: CDR1 MDHEN and CDR2 SYDVKM. CDR3 DNA sequence: TGTGCCAGCAGTTGGACAGGGACGGGGAACACTGAAGCTTTCTTT. This translates into CASSWTGTGNTEAFF. The whole variable domain, remainder taken from reference TRBV28 and TRBJ1-1, is DVKVTQSSRYLVKRTGEKVFLECVQDMDHENMFWYRQDPGLGLRLIYFSYDVKMKEKGDIPEGYSVSREKKERFSLILESASTNQTSMYLCASSWTGTGNTEAFFGQGTRLTVV.

The CDR3 bases are TGTGCCAGCAGCGTGACTAGCGGGTTCACAGATACGCAGTATTTT. It specifies CASSVTSGFTDTQYF. The chain employs TRBV9 and TRBJ2-3; 10 bases align to TRBD2. J lost 2 bases, V lost 2 bases, and 2 bases had no gene match. This CDR3 has 15 amino acids. From germline, CDR1 is SGDLS and CDR2 YYNGEE.

This clone was found once. This chain uses TRBV7-9 with TRBJ2-5; TRBD2 matches 7 bases. The germline gives CDR1 SEHNR, CDR2 FQNEAQ (reference sequence). Trimming took 2 bases from V and 3 from J; bases not matched to a gene: 15. The CDR3 covers 18 residues. For the CDR3, the DNA is TGTGCCAGCAGCTTAAAGGGGCCCCCTAGCGGCCCCGAAGAGACCCAGTACTTC. Residues: CASSLKGPPSGPEETQYF. Filled out from reference TRBV7-9 and TRBJ2-5, the complete variable domain reads DTGVSQNPRHKITKRGQNVTFRCDPISEHNRLYWYRQTLGQGPEFLTYFQNEAQLEKSRLLSDRFSAERPKGSFSTLEIQRTEQGDSAMYLCASSLKGPPSGPEETQYFGPGTRLLVL.

V gene TRBV29-1 combines with J gene TRBJ1-3, with a possible D match to TRBD1 (5 bases). The V gene lost 7 bases and the J gene lost 7 bases, with 17 bases spanning the gap. Germline lookup yields CDR1 SQVTM and CDR2 ANQGSEA. This CDR3 is built from 13 residues. CDR3 sequence (DNA): TGCAGCGCGCAGGGTTTAAGTCTGAACACCATATATTTT. It is translated as CSAQGLSLNTIYF.

The table lists this clone with a few counts. V gene TRBV6-5 combines with J gene TRBJ2-5; TRBD2 might be the D (5 bases). This CDR3 contains 16 residues. Between the trimmed V and J ends, which lost 4 bases and 4 bases, there was a span of 19 bases. Germline CDR1 is MNHEY and CDR2 is SVGAGI. CDR3 in DNA: TGTGCCAGCAGTTCCCACCGGAGGAACCCCCGAGAGACCCAGTACTTC. Its translation: CASSSHRRNPRETQYF.

This chain connects TRBV27 to TRBJ2-7; the match to TRBD1 covers 9 bases. This CDR3 region has 14 residues. Trimming took 5 bases from V and 5 from J; bases not matched to a gene: 7. CDR1 is MNHEY, CDR2 SMNVEV, per germline (reference sequence). The CDR3 loop reads CASSRQGDYHEQYF. The CDR3 DNA is TGTGCCAGCAGTCGACAGGGGGATTACCACGAGCAGTACTTC.

The rearrangement links TRBV2 to TRBJ2-1; no reliable D call. V was trimmed by 6 bases and J by 0 bases, leaving 18 bases between them. The CDR3 has 17 amino acids. CDR1 and CDR2 from the germline V gene are SNHLY and FYNNEI. CDR3 DNA sequence: TGTGCCAGCAGCCCCAACGCCCCGCGAAGCTCCTACAATGAGCAGTTCTTC. Translating gives CASSPNAPRSSYNEQFF.

The chain couples TRBV6-5 to TRBJ2-2; 9 positions agree with TRBD2. Germline V CDR1 and CDR2: MNHEY, SVGAGI. CDR3 length equals 15 residues. Trimming took 4 bases from V and 5 from J; bases not matched to a gene: 5. The CDR3 sequence: CASSSPSGTTGELFF. For the CDR3, the DNA is TGTGCCAGCAGTTCGCCTAGCGGGACGACCGGGGAGCTGTTTTTT.

In this sample, this clone turned up a few times. The V and J genes are TRBV10-3 and TRBJ2-7; TRBD1 matches 8 bases. The junction had 12 bases not matched to a gene; V was cut back by 8 bases and J by 6 bases. Germline values: CDR1 ENHRY, CDR2 SYGVKD. The CDR3 covers 14 residues. The CDR3 protein is CAISTRTGSLEQYF. CDR3 bases: TGTGCCATCTCGACCAGGACAGGGTCTCTCGAGCAGTACTTC.

This chain links TRBV7-2 with TRBJ2-5, with TRBD2 matching 11 bases. The V and J ends lost 0 bases and 3 bases, in that order; junction bases with no gene match: 0. Germline V gene data show CDR1 as SGHTA and CDR2 as FQGNSA. The CDR3 is 15 amino acids. The CDR3 DNA follows: TGTGCCAGCAGCTTAGCGGGACTAGCGGAAGAGACCCAGTACTTC. It translates to CASSLAGLAEETQYF. Filled out from reference TRBV7-2 and TRBJ2-5, the complete variable domain reads GAGVSQSPSNKVTEKGKDVELRCDPISGHTALYWYRQSLGQGLEFLIYFQGNSAPDKSGLPSDRFSAERTGGSVSTLTIQRTQQEDSAVYLCASSLAGLAEETQYFGPGTRLLVL.

The rearrangement joins TRBV25-1 to TRBJ2-1; D remains ambiguous. Germline values: CDR1 MGHDK, CDR2 SYGVNS. CDR3 length: 12 residues. V lost 3 bases and J 8 bases, leaving 8 bases between the germline ends. CDR3 in DNA: TGTGCCAGCAGTGACCGTCGTGATGAGCAGTTCTTC. This sequence encodes CASSDRRDEQFF.

This chain links TRBV5-3 with TRBJ2-7, with 9 positions matching TRBD2. TRBV5-3 is classed as an ORF, of uncertain function. CDR3 size: 20 residues. With V trimmed by 1 base and J by 1 base, 18 bases remained unmatched. In DNA, the CDR3 is TGTGCCAGAAGCTTGAGGGGCCAAGCGGGAGGCCCTTTCTTTTCCTACGAGCAGTACTTC. This encodes CARSLRGQAGGPFFSYEQYF.

The chain recombines TRBV5-4 with TRBJ1-2; TRBD1 aligns across 8 bases. Germline V gene lookup returns CDR1 SGHNT and CDR2 YYREEE (reference sequence). Trimming cost V 7 bases and J 1 base; bases outside gene matches: 6. CDR3 length equals 14 residues. The CDR3 loop is CASRQGPDNYGYTF. The CDR3 DNA reads TGTGCCAGCCGACAGGGGCCCGATAACTATGGCTACACCTTC.

This clone showed up just a few times. The V call is TRBV6-1, the J call TRBJ2-2; 9 bases are a match to TRBD2. The V and J ends lost 6 bases and 4 bases, in that order; junction bases with no gene match: 3. CDR1 is MNHNS and CDR2 is SASEGT in the germline V gene. The CDR3 is made up of 14 amino acids. In DNA form, the CDR3 reads TGTGCCAGCAGGGGACTAGCAAGCACCGGGGAGCTGTTTTTT. It is translated as CASRGLASTGELFF.

The rearrangement uses TRBV9 and TRBJ2-5; TRBD1 matches at 7 bases. V dropped 3 bases and J dropped 4; count of bases not matched to a gene: 3. Germline V gene lookup returns CDR1 SGDLS and CDR2 YYNGEE. The CDR3 has 13 amino acids. CDR3 region: CASSATGLETQYF. For the CDR3, the DNA is TGTGCCAGCAGCGCGACAGGGTTAGAGACCCAGTACTTC.

V usage is TRBV29-1 and J usage is TRBJ1-4; D is unclear. CDR1 is SQVTM and CDR2 is ANQGSEA in the germline V gene. V was cut by 4 bases and J by 7 bases, with 7 bases left in between. CDR3 size: 11 residues. In nucleotides, the CDR3 is TGCAGCGTTGGAGGGTCTGAAAAACTGTTTTTT. Translation: CSVGGSEKLFF.

DNA for the CDR3: TGTGCCAGCAGCGTAGATCCTAGCGGGACGTCTACACGGGAAACGCAGTATTTT. Translation: CASSVDPSGTSTRETQYF. The chain combines TRBV9 with TRBJ2-3, with 9 nucleotides matching TRBD2. Germline values: CDR1 SGDLS, CDR2 YYNGEE. V shed 0 bases, J shed 9 bases, and the junction held 17 bases outside the gene matches. The CDR3 is 18 residues long.

The rearrangement joins TRBV28 to TRBJ2-1; 8 nucleotides match TRBD2. The CDR3 contains 15 residues. CDR1 MDHEN and CDR2 SYDVKM come from the germline V gene. After removal of 3 bases from V and 8 bases from J, the junction contained 9 bases not matched to a gene. The CDR3 DNA sequence: TGTGCCAGCAGTTTCTCCGGAGCGGGAGAGGATGAGCAGTTCTTC. Translating it yields CASSFSGAGEDEQFF.

This sequence joins TRBV2 and TRBJ2-7, with 7 bases identical to TRBD1. The CDR3 is 12 residues long. Germline V gene data show CDR1 as SNHLY and CDR2 as FYNNEI. V was pared by 4 bases and J by 3 bases, with 0 bases of the junction left unmatched. DNA of the CDR3: TGTGCCAGCAGTGGGACAGGCTACGAGCAGTACTTC. Amino acid sequence: CASSGTGYEQYF.